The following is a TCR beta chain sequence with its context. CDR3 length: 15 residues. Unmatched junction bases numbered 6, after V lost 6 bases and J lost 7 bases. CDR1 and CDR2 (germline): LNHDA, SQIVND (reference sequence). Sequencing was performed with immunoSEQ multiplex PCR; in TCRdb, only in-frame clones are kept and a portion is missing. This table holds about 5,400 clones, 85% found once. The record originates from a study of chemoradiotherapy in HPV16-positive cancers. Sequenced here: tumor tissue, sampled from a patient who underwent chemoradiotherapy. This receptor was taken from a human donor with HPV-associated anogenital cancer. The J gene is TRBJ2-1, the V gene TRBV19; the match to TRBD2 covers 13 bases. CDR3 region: CASSLGTSGTNEQFF. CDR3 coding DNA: TGTGCCAGTAGCCTCGGGACTAGCGGGACAAATGAGCAGTTCTTC.